What follows are 9 T cell receptor beta chains derived from one specimen sequenced in a study of cytomegalovirus exposure and HLA in healthy donors. Primers: 60 Vbeta forward and 13 Jbeta reverse. The table came from immunoSEQ multiplex PCR; TCRdb's copy has only in-frame clones and leaves some out. Of some 200,000 clones in the sample, more than 85% were seen once. Sample: PBMCs. The receptors derive from a girl under two years old in good health and CMV-seronegative.

The chain combines TRBV15 with TRBJ2-7; D may be TRBD1 (5 bases). Trimming took off 0 bases at V and 2 bases at J, with 11 bases between the two ends. The CDR3 has 15 amino acids. The V gene's germline CDR1 is LNHNV and CDR2 YYDKDF (reference sequence). The DNA of the CDR3 is TGTGCCACCAGCAGAGATCTGCAGGGTACCTACGAGCAGTACTTC. As protein: CATSRDLQGTYEQYF.

In its sample, this clone was seen a few times. The genes are TRBV18 and TRBJ1-1, with D possibly TRBD1 on 6 matching bases. This CDR3 has 16 amino acids. V was shortened by 2 bases and J by 1 base, with 14 bases between the two germline ends. Germline lookup yields CDR1 KGHSH and CDR2 LQKENI. CDR3 protein: CASSPYKGTTNTEAFF. The DNA of the CDR3 is TGTGCCAGCTCACCATATAAAGGGACAACGAACACTGAAGCTTTCTTT.

The rearrangement uses TRBV30 and TRBJ1-3; D remains ambiguous. Trimming took 5 bases from V and 0 from J, leaving 17 bases between them. Germline CDR1 GTSNPN, CDR2 SVGIG (reference sequence). The CDR3 is 16 residues long. The CDR3 protein is CAWYPLGLFSGNTIYF. CDR3 DNA sequence: TGTGCCTGGTACCCTTTGGGCCTCTTCTCTGGAAACACCATATATTTT.

V gene TRBV7-2 combines with J gene TRBJ1-1, with D maybe TRBD1 (6 bases). Germline V gives CDR1 SGHTA, CDR2 FQGNSA. Between the trimmed V and J ends, which lost 3 bases and 8 bases, there was a span of 13 bases. This CDR3 comprises 13 residues. This CDR3 reads CASSFRIGGEAFF. CDR3 nucleotide sequence: TGTGCCAGCAGCTTTCGGATTGGGGGCGAAGCTTTCTTT.

The chain recombines TRBV6-5 with TRBJ1-4; D unclear. Per the germline V gene, CDR1 is MNHEY and CDR2 is SVGAGI. The CDR3 length is 14 residues. The V gene lost 0 bases and the J gene lost 8 bases, with 10 bases spanning the gap. CDR3 nucleotides: TGTGCCAGCAGTTACTCGTCTGCGGTCGAAAAACTGTTTTTT. Translated, it gives CASSYSSAVEKLFF.

The chain carries TRBV5-8 and TRBJ1-3; TRBD1 might be the D (5 bases). CDR1 and CDR2 from the germline V gene are SGHTS and YDEGEE. This CDR3 is 15 amino acids long. With 0 bases removed from V and 0 bases from J, the gap between germline ends came to 7 bases. The CDR3 loop is CASSLGQSSGNTIYF. In DNA, the CDR3 is TGTGCCAGCAGCTTGGGACAGAGCTCTGGAAACACCATATATTTT.

The chain uses TRBV5-1 and TRBJ2-3; a possible D gene is TRBD2 (6 bases). The germline CDR1 and CDR2 sequences are SGHRS and YFSETQ. The CDR3 is 16 residues long. V lost 0 bases and J 2 bases, leaving 13 bases between the germline ends. CDR3: CASSLASRGNTDTQYF. The DNA of the CDR3 is TGCGCCAGCAGCTTGGCCAGTCGGGGGAACACAGATACGCAGTATTTT.

The CDR3 loop reads CASSPGTGMNEQFF. The CDR3 coding sequence is TGTGCCAGCAGCCCGGGGACAGGGATGAATGAGCAGTTCTTC. V gene TRBV5-6 combines with J gene TRBJ2-1; 9 bases fit TRBD1. The CDR3 is 14 amino acids. Germline lookup yields CDR1 SGHDT and CDR2 YYEEEE. Trimming removed 4 bases from V and 7 bases from J; junction bases left unmatched: 6.

The chain is built from TRBV4-3 and TRBJ2-2; 12 positions match TRBD2. The CDR3 length is 17 residues. Germline CDR1 reads LGHNA; CDR2 reads YSLEER. The V and J ends lost 4 bases and 0 bases, in that order; junction bases with no gene match: 3. The CDR3 nucleotides are TGCGCCAGCAGCCGAGGACTAGCGGGGCCGAACACCGGGGAGCTGTTTTTT. Its translation: CASSRGLAGPNTGELFF.